This T cell receptor (beta chain) was observed in a study of shared T cell receptors in the human thymus. V was clipped by 0 bases and J by 5 bases; unmatched bases: 12. This CDR3 is 18 amino acids long. Germline lookup yields CDR1 LNHNV and CDR2 YYDKDF (reference sequence). Libraries were prepared by immunoSEQ multiplex PCR; TCRdb keeps only in-frame clonotypes and omits some of them. The top ten clones hold about 0.014% of a sample with just under 550,000 clones, approximately 80% of them seen once. These data also featured in a second study, about human thymus T cells. That report adds: Each of the donors was a healthy Finnish infant who was undergoing open corrective cardiac surgery for congenital heart defects. Corrective cardiac operations yielded the resected thymus tissue. In thymic and blood repertoires alike, V and J usage looked biased.

The material sequenced was thymocytes. This clonotype was sampled from a boy in the first two years of life with a congenital heart defect. The rearrangement joins TRBV15 to TRBJ2-5, with 10 positions matching TRBD2. CDR3: CATSRDWASGGLRETQYF. For the CDR3, the DNA is TGTGCCACCAGCAGAGATTGGGCTAGCGGGGGACTCAGGGAGACCCAGTACTTC.